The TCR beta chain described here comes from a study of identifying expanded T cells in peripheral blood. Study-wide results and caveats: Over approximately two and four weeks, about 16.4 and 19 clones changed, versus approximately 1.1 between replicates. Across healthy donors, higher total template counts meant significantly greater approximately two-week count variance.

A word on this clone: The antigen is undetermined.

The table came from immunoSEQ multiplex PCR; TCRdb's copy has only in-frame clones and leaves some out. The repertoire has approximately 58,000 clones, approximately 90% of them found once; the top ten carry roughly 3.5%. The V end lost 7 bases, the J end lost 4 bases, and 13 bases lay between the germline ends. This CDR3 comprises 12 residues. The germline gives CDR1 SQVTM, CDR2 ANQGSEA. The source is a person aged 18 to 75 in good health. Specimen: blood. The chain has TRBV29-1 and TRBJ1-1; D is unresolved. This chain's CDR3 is CSALRTGTEAFF. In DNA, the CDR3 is TGCAGCGCCCTGCGAACGGGCACTGAAGCTTTCTTT.